A selection of T cell receptor beta chains follows, all from one sample in a study of response to subunit inactivated influenza vaccine. TCRdb re-analysed the RT-PCR reads in MiXCR, keeping a single row per CDR3 protein. There are approximately 680,000 distinct CDR3 sequences in the sample; 15% to 18% occur only once, and more than 9% lies in the top ten. The sequenced sample was PBMCs from blood, obtained 11 to 12 days after vaccination. Source of these receptors: a man between 50 and 59 years old who received an inactivated influenza vaccine. CDR3s include the opening cysteine and the closing phenylalanine or tryptophan. D genes are given only for firm matches. Clone size, where shown, is once, few, many, or a class for clones that have expanded.

V	D	size	J	CDR3	DNA
TRBV7-9	-	-	TRBJ1-2	CASSLASAYGYTF	TGTGCCAGCAGCTTAGCATCAGCCTATGGCTACACCTTC
TRBV28	TRBD1	-	TRBJ1-4	CASSPGTGVNEKLFF	TGTGCCAGCAGTCCGGGGACAGGGGTCAATGAAAAACTGTTTTTT
TRBV20-1	-	few	TRBJ1-2	CSARRHRQEGGYTF	TGCAGTGCTAGAAGACATCGACAGGAGGGGGGCTACACCTTC
TRBV20-1	-	-	TRBJ2-7	CSARRARVRSSYEQYF	TGCAGTGCTAGGAGGGCCAGGGTGCGAAGCTCCTACGAGCAGTACTTC
TRBV24-1	TRBD2	many	TRBJ2-1	CATSDPGLAGSPEQFF	TGTGCCACCAGTGACCCGGGACTAGCGGGGTCACCCGAGCAGTTCTTC
TRBV18	-	-	TRBJ2-1	CASLPRGPGYNEQFF	TGTGCCAGCTTACCCAGGGGTCCAGGATACAATGAGCAGTTCTTC
TRBV27	TRBD1	-	TRBJ2-7	CASSDRVEQYF	TGTGCCAGCAGTGACAGGGTTGAGCAGTACTTC
TRBV6-1	-	-	TRBJ1-1	CASSMGGMNTEAFF	TGTGCCAGCAGCATGGGGGGGATGAACACTGAAGCTTTCTTT
TRBV5-1	TRBD2	few	TRBJ2-1	CASSQGQLAGVYNEQFF	TGCGCCAGCAGCCAAGGACAACTAGCGGGGGTATACAATGAGCAGTTCTTC
TRBV29-1	TRBD1	-	TRBJ2-5	CSVGQGLRKTQYF	TGCAGCGTTGGACAGGGTTTGAGGAAGACCCAGTACTTC
TRBV6-2/TRBV6-3	TRBD2	-	TRBJ2-1	CASSQTLAGGPYNEQFF	TGTGCCAGCAGCCAAACACTAGCGGGAGGTCCCTACAATGAGCAGTTCTTC
TRBV12-3/TRBV12-4	-	few	TRBJ2-3	CASSLAMRGTSTDTQYF	TGTGCCAGCAGTTTAGCGATGAGGGGGACTAGCACAGATACGCAGTATTTT
TRBV5-1	TRBD1	few	TRBJ2-7	CASSLGYRGEQYF	TGCGCCAGCAGCTTGGGCTACAGGGGGGAGCAGTACTTC
TRBV4-2	-	-	TRBJ2-3	CASSRKGRGGSTDTQYF	TGTGCCAGCAGCCGCAAAGGCAGGGGGGGGAGCACAGATACGCAGTATTTT
TRBV24-1	-	many	TRBJ1-2	CATSDSYGYTF	TGTGCCACCAGTGATTCCTATGGCTACACCTTC
TRBV20-1	-	few	TRBJ1-4	CSARDYGGAGEKLFF	TGCAGTGCTAGAGATTACGGGGGCGCGGGTGAAAAACTGTTTTTT
TRBV19	-	many	TRBJ1-5	CASSWTAYSNQPQHF	TGTGCCAGTAGTTGGACAGCTTATAGCAATCAGCCCCAGCATTTT
TRBV7-8	-	few	TRBJ2-7	CASSLARRGPYEQYF	TGTGCCAGCAGCTTAGCGCGGCGGGGCCCCTACGAGCAGTACTTC
TRBV12-3/TRBV12-4	-	few	TRBJ1-6	CASSFIGSPLHF	TGTGCCAGCAGTTTCATCGGTTCACCCCTCCACTTT
TRBV6-2/TRBV6-3	TRBD2	few	TRBJ2-7	CASSAWTSGSWNEQYF	TGTGCCAGCAGTGCATGGACTAGCGGGAGTTGGAACGAGCAGTACTTC
TRBV10-3	-	few	TRBJ2-2	CAIKDKPNTGELFF	TGTGCCATTAAGGACAAGCCGAACACCGGGGAGCTGTTTTTT
TRBV20-1	TRBD2	few	TRBJ2-3	CSARSASGRIIDTQYF	TGCAGTGCTAGGTCAGCTAGCGGGAGAATTATAGATACGCAGTATTTT
TRBV7-2	-	few	TRBJ1-5	CASSFTGISNQPQHF	TGTGCCAGCAGCTTTACAGGAATTAGCAATCAGCCCCAGCATTTT
TRBV12-3/TRBV12-4	TRBD2	-	TRBJ2-5	CASSALLAGETQYF	TGTGCCAGCAGTGCTTTACTAGCGGGAGAGACCCAGTACTTC
TRBV12-5	TRBD2	-	TRBJ2-2	CASGGTSDTGELFF	TGTGCTAGTGGAGGGACTAGCGACACCGGGGAGCTGTTTTTT
TRBV7-2	TRBD2	-	TRBJ2-2	CASSASGGPGGELFF	TGTGCCAGCAGCGCCAGCGGGGGCCCCGGCGGGGAGCTGTTTTTT
TRBV15	TRBD2	many	TRBJ2-1	CATSSLGGSRQFF	TGTGCCACCAGCAGCCTGGGAGGGTCGAGGCAGTTCTTC
TRBV24-1	-	many	TRBJ2-1	CATSDLGEQFF	TGTGCCACCAGTGATTTGGGTGAGCAGTTCTTC
TRBV18	TRBD2	-	TRBJ2-1	CASSSTSGGIYEQFF	TGTGCCAGCTCATCTACTAGCGGGGGGATCTATGAGCAGTTCTTC